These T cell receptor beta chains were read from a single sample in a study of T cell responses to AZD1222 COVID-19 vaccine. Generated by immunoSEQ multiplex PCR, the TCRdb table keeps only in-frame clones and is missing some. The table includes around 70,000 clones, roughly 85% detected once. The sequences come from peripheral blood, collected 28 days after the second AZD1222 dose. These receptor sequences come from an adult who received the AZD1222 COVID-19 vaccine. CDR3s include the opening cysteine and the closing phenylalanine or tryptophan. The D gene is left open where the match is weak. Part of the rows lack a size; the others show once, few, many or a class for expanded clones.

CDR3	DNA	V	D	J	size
CASSSGESRKFF	TGTGCCAGCAGTTCGGGAGAGTCTCGCAAGTTCTTC	TRBV12-3/TRBV12-4	-	TRBJ2-1	-
CASSSRGVESLHF	TGTGCCAGTAGCTCCCGGGGTGTTGAATCCCTCCACTTT	TRBV19	-	TRBJ1-6	once
CASSFGTNSNQPQHF	TGTGCCAGCAGCTTCGGTACTAATAGCAATCAGCCCCAGCATTTT	TRBV5-5	-	TRBJ1-5	-
CASSIGSTSNQPQHF	TGTGCCAGTAGTATAGGCAGCACTAGCAATCAGCCCCAGCATTTT	TRBV19	-	TRBJ1-5	-
CASSLGTVPQPQHF	TGTGCCAGCAGCCTTGGGACAGTACCTCAGCCCCAGCATTTT	TRBV3-1/TRBV3-2	TRBD1	TRBJ1-5	-
CASSHLPANEKLFF	TGTGCCAGCAGCCACCTCCCGGCTAATGAAAAACTGTTTTTT	TRBV9	-	TRBJ1-4	-
CSVEYQGREGRLNEQFF	TGCAGCGTTGAATATCAGGGGCGGGAGGGCCGACTCAATGAGCAGTTCTTC	TRBV29-1	TRBD2	TRBJ2-1	-
CASPPDRDRPSVNYGYTF	TGTGCCAGTCCTCCCGACAGGGACAGGCCCTCCGTAAACTATGGCTACACCTTC	TRBV7-6	TRBD1	TRBJ1-2	once
CASRIAGPPGNEQFF	TGTGCCAGCAGAATAGCGGGACCCCCGGGAAATGAGCAGTTCTTC	TRBV3-1/TRBV3-2	TRBD2	TRBJ2-1	few
CASSTYVGSTYGYTF	TGCGCCAGCAGCACCTACGTCGGCAGTACCTATGGCTACACCTTC	TRBV4-1	-	TRBJ1-2	-
CASSPGQSGYTF	TGTGCCAGCAGTCCGGGACAGTCTGGCTACACCTTC	TRBV12-3/TRBV12-4	TRBD1	TRBJ1-2	-
CASSQDGGAEGLGEKLFF	TGTGCCAGCAGCCAAGATGGAGGGGCTGAGGGATTGGGTGAAAAACTGTTTTTT	TRBV3-1/TRBV3-2	-	TRBJ1-4	-
CASSGIQGARTEAFF	TGTGCCAGCAGCGGGATACAGGGGGCGAGGACTGAAGCTTTCTTT	TRBV7-8	TRBD1	TRBJ1-1	-
CASSHGTGGRTQYF	TGTGCCAGTAGCCACGGGACAGGGGGCAGGACCCAGTACTTC	TRBV19	TRBD1	TRBJ2-5	few
CASSVDGGANSPLHF	TGTGCCAGCAGCGTAGATGGGGGGGCGAATTCACCCCTCCACTTT	TRBV9	-	TRBJ1-6	-
CASSPRLEGYLNEQFF	TGTGCCAGCAGCCCGAGACTAGAGGGTTATCTCAATGAGCAGTTCTTC	TRBV9	-	TRBJ2-1	-
CASSLLSGRGNTIYF	TGTGCCAGCAGCTTGTTATCAGGTCGTGGAAACACCATATATTTT	TRBV5-6	-	TRBJ1-3	-
CAISEADAGAADTQYF	TGTGCCATCAGTGAGGCGGACGCGGGAGCTGCCGATACGCAGTATTTT	TRBV10-3	TRBD2	TRBJ2-3	few
CASSQDYISARLANVLTF	TGTGCCAGCAGCCAAGATTATATTAGCGCGAGATTGGCCAACGTCCTGACTTTC	TRBV4-2	-	TRBJ2-6	-
CASSTRQGMNNEQFF	TGTGCCAGCAGTACGCGACAGGGGATGAACAATGAGCAGTTCTTC	TRBV2	TRBD1	TRBJ2-1	-
CAWSVTGGETQYF	TGTGCCTGGAGTGTAACAGGGGGGGAGACCCAGTACTTC	TRBV30	TRBD1	TRBJ2-5	-
CASSRDASSYEQYF	TGCGCCAGCAGCCGGGACGCCAGCTCCTACGAGCAGTACTTC	TRBV10-1	-	TRBJ2-7	medium-sized
CASSLDRGNYNEQFF	TGTGCCAGCAGCTTAGACCGCGGTAATTACAATGAGCAGTTCTTC	TRBV11-1	-	TRBJ2-1	-
CASSQVGENGYTF	TGTGCCAGCAGCCAAGTAGGGGAAAATGGCTACACCTTC	TRBV14	-	TRBJ1-2	-